This T cell receptor (beta chain) came from a study of T cell changes during pregnancy in multiple sclerosis. Produced via immunoSEQ multiplex PCR; TCRdb's table is partial and in-frame only. The sample carries roughly 73,000 clones, more than 80% recorded once. A note on this clone: Within the sample, other DNA sequences also encode this same CDR3.

CDR3 size: 13 residues. Germline-derived CDR1 and CDR2 are SGHTA and FQGNSA. V was clipped by 4 bases and J by 1 base, with 7 bases between them. This specimen consisted of peripheral blood, obtained in the second trimester of pregnancy. The TCR sequence derives from a female donor in good health, enrolled as a control in a pregnancy study. The V gene is TRBV7-2, the J gene TRBJ1-1; the D is unclear. The CDR3 DNA follows: TGTGCCAGCAGCTCTCGAGGGAACACTGAAGCTTTCTTT. It is translated as CASSSRGNTEAFF.